Below, 18 T cell receptor beta chains from the same sample are listed, as sequenced in a study of OX40 agonist ivuxolimab in advanced cancers. Produced via immunoSEQ multiplex PCR; TCRdb's table is partial and in-frame only. The sample records some 19,000 clones, 83% being singletons. Sequencing used CD4+ or CD8+ T cells sorted from blood, obtained in a trial of the OX40 agonist ivuxolimab. These receptors all come from an adult with an advanced solid tumor such as melanoma, head and neck, liver or kidney cancer.

J is TRBJ1-1 and V is TRBV7-9; D unclear. Deletions cut 4 bases from V and 5 bases from J, with 8 bases between. The CDR3 is made up of 12 amino acids. CDR1 SEHNR and CDR2 FQNEAQ come from the germline V gene (reference sequence). The CDR3 reads CASSSGYTEAFF. Written as DNA, the CDR3 is TGTGCCAGCAGCTCTGGATATACTGAAGCTTTCTTT.

The chain links TRBV5-6 to TRBJ1-2; tentative D call: TRBD1 (5 bases). The CDR3 spans 14 residues. Per the germline V gene, CDR1 is SGHDT and CDR2 is YYEEEE. Trimming shortened V by 4 bases and J by 4 bases, and 14 bases separated the two germline ends. CDR3 region: CASSLRTIIYGYTF. CDR3 DNA sequence: TGTGCCAGCAGCCTGCGGACAATCATCTATGGCTACACCTTC.

The J gene is TRBJ2-3, the V gene TRBV30; 11 bases are a match to TRBD2. Per germline, CDR1 GTSNPN and CDR2 SVGIG (reference sequence). The trim removed 2 bases at V and 2 bases at J, leaving 9 bases unmatched. The CDR3 length is 17 residues. CDR3 protein: CAWSRLAGGLLTDTQYF. For the CDR3, the DNA is TGTGCCTGGAGTAGGCTAGCGGGGGGCCTTCTCACAGATACGCAGTATTTT.

V usage is TRBV19 and J usage is TRBJ1-2; a possible D gene is TRBD1 (5 bases). This CDR3 is built from 14 residues. CDR1 and CDR2 from the germline V gene are LNHDA and SQIVND (reference sequence). V was clipped by 3 bases and J by 6 bases, with 14 bases between them. Written as DNA, the CDR3 is TGTGCCAGTAGTATTTGGGGGAAGAAAAATGGCTACACCTTC. This sequence encodes CASSIWGKKNGYTF.

V is TRBV9 and J is TRBJ2-5; D call uncertain. Germline V gene sequence: CDR1 SGDLS, CDR2 YYNGEE. V lost 0 bases and J lost 2, with 8 bases in between. This CDR3 contains 14 residues. This CDR3 is CASSVGRVQETQYF. The CDR3 bases are TGTGCCAGCAGCGTAGGTAGAGTACAAGAGACCCAGTACTTC.

This clone is a singleton in its sample. The chain couples TRBV6-6 to TRBJ1-2, with a weak D call TRBD1 (5 bases). Between the trimmed V and J ends, which lost 6 bases and 6 bases, there was a span of 20 bases. From germline, CDR1 is MNHNY and CDR2 SVGAGI (reference sequence). The CDR3 covers 15 residues. The CDR3 DNA reads TGTGCCAGCAGCGTACCGGGACTCTATAGCGATGGCTACACCTTC. It codes for CASSVPGLYSDGYTF.

CDR3 DNA sequence: TGTGCCTGGAGTTTTGGGGTCTACGAGCAGTACTTC. The encoded protein is CAWSFGVYEQYF. The chain joins TRBV30 to TRBJ2-7, with D unresolved. The CDR3 consists of 12 residues. Germline-derived CDR1 and CDR2 are GTSNPN and SVGIG (reference sequence). The V and J ends lost 2 bases and 3 bases respectively, with 8 bases between them.

The gene calls are TRBV28 and TRBJ2-6; tentatively, D is TRBD1 (6 bases). Germline V gene data show CDR1 as MDHEN and CDR2 as SYDVKM. The CDR3 covers 14 residues. V gave up 6 bases and J gave up 2 bases, with 8 bases separating them. The CDR3 sequence: CASRSGAGANVLTF. The DNA for the CDR3 is TGTGCCAGCAGATCAGGGGCTGGGGCCAACGTCCTGACTTTC.

The rearrangement links TRBV19 to TRBJ2-3; TRBD2 agrees at 13 bases. Germline V gene sequence: CDR1 LNHDA, CDR2 SQIVND (reference sequence). Germline trimming cut 6 bases from V and 4 bases from J; bases unmatched to any gene: 7. The CDR3 is 16 amino acids. CDR3 residues: CASRTTSGGASDTQYF. CDR3 DNA: TGTGCCAGTAGGACCACTAGCGGGGGGGCCTCAGATACGCAGTATTTT.

The chain links TRBV7-3 to TRBJ1-2; D is unclear. The CDR3 has 13 residues. The ends were cut back, 2 bases at V and 7 bases at J, with 11 bases in the middle. Germline CDR1 SGHTA, CDR2 FQGTGA. CDR3 loop: CASSLRSGAGYTF. CDR3 coding DNA: TGTGCCAGCAGCTTACGGTCAGGAGCTGGCTACACCTTC.

The rearrangement uses TRBV7-6 and TRBJ2-1; possible D gene TRBD2, 5 bases. The V gene lost 5 bases and the J gene lost 1 base, with 18 bases spanning the gap. The CDR3 spans 17 residues. CDR1 is SGHVS and CDR2 is FNYEAQ in the germline V gene. This CDR3 is CASSLSRAKRSYNEQFF. The CDR3 nucleotides read TGTGCCAGCAGCCTTTCGAGGGCTAAAAGATCCTACAATGAGCAGTTCTTC.

The chain couples TRBV7-6 to TRBJ1-1; no clear D. CDR3 size: 14 residues. V lost 0 bases, J lost 3 bases, and 8 bases lay in between. Germline V gene lookup returns CDR1 SGHVS and CDR2 FNYEAQ. The CDR3 DNA follows: TGTGCCAGCAGCTTAGCAGGGCGACACACTGAAGCTTTCTTT. Encoded protein: CASSLAGRHTEAFF.

This clone was seen just once. The rearrangement uses TRBV19 and TRBJ1-2; the D gene is possibly TRBD1 (6 bases). V lost 6 bases and J lost 2, with 13 bases in between. The CDR3 loop spans 14 amino acids. Germline V gives CDR1 LNHDA, CDR2 SQIVND (reference sequence). DNA of the CDR3: TGTGCCAGTAGCCCTACGGGGGGCAACTATGGCTACACCTTC. Translated: CASSPTGGNYGYTF.

The chain recombines TRBV6-1 with TRBJ2-1; TRBD1 or TRBD2 may be the D gene (5 bases each). The CDR3 extends over 16 amino acids. Germline-derived CDR1 and CDR2 are MNHNS and SASEGT. V dropped 2 bases and J dropped 2 bases, with 13 bases sitting between them. DNA of the CDR3: TGTGCCAGCAGTGAAAGGCGGACGGGACCCTACAATGAGCAGTTCTTC. Encoded protein: CASSERRTGPYNEQFF.

The genes are TRBV4-3 and TRBJ2-3; D gene unclear. The germline V gene has CDR1 LGHNA and CDR2 YSLEER. Trimming left V 2 bases short and J 4 bases short, with 7 bases between. This CDR3 contains 13 residues. The CDR3 DNA reads as TGCGCCAGCAGCCAATACACGGCAGATACGCAGTATTTT. As protein: CASSQYTADTQYF.

The sample holds a few counts of this clone. The V and J genes are TRBV30 and TRBJ1-1, with D possibly TRBD1 on 5 matching bases. The V and J ends lost 7 bases and 5 bases respectively, with 17 bases between them. The V gene's germline CDR1 is GTSNPN and CDR2 SVGIG (reference sequence). The CDR3 runs to 13 residues. CDR3: CALTEGRLTEAFF. For the CDR3, the DNA is TGTGCCTTAACGGAGGGGCGATTGACTGAAGCTTTCTTT.

This CDR3 is CASSTSGGGSYEQYF. In nucleotides, the CDR3 is TGTGCCAGCAGTACTAGCGGGGGAGGTTCCTACGAGCAGTACTTC. The chain links TRBV27 to TRBJ2-7; 11 nucleotides agree with TRBD2. V was clipped by 5 bases and J by 1 base; unmatched bases: 4. The CDR3 runs to 15 residues. The germline V gene encodes CDR1 MNHEY and CDR2 SMNVEV (reference sequence).

This chain connects TRBV4-1 to TRBJ2-7, with 7 bases matching TRBD2. The germline V gene has CDR1 MGHRA and CDR2 YSYEKL. J gave up 2 bases and V 4 bases, and 5 bases lay outside the gene matches. The CDR3 has 14 residues. CDR3 residues: CASSPAGPTYEQYF. The CDR3 nucleotides read TGCGCCAGCAGCCCAGCGGGACCTACCTACGAGCAGTACTTC.